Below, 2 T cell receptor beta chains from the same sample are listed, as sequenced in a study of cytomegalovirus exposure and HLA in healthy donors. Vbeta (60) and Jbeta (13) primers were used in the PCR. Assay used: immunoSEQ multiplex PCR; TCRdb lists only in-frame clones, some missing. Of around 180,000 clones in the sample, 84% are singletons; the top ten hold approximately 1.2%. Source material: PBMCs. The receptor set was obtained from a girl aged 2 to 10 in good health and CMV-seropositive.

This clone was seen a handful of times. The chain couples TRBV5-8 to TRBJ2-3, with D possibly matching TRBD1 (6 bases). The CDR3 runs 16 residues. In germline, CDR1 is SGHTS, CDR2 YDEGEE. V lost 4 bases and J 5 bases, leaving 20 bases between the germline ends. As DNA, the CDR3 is TGTGCCAGCAGCGATTCGTGGTCCAGGGGTGGAGATACGCAGTATTTT. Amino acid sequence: CASSDSWSRGGDTQYF. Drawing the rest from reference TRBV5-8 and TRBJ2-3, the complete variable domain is EAGVTQSPTHLIKTRGQQATLRCSPISGHTSVYWYQQALGLGLQFLLWYDEGEERNRGNFPPRFSGRQFPNYSSELNVNALELEDSALYLCASSDSWSRGGDTQYFGPGTRLTVL.

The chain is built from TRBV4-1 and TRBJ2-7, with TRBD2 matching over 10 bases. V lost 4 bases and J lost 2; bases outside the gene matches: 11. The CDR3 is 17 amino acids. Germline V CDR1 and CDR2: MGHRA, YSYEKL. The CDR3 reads CASSRDGTSATTYEQYF. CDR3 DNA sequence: TGCGCCAGCAGCCGAGATGGGACTAGCGCAACAACCTACGAGCAGTACTTC.